This paragraph reports one TCR beta chain. Its antigen remains unknown. Amplification of TCR alpha and beta CDR3 regions from RNA used iRepertoire nested multiplex PCR. Tissue mRNA or PBMC total RNA, roughly 85-450 ng, went into one-step reverse transcription and amplification. One entry per CDR3 protein results from TCRdb running MiXCR on the multiplex PCR reads. This table has 110,000 or so distinct CDR3 sequences, 20% to 25% appearing once. This sample was included in a study of glioma-infiltrating T cells. Notes on the study in general: Very few CDR3 sequences were shared between tissue and blood. Non-neoplastic patients had below-expected tissue-blood divergence, while all gliomas exceeded expectation.

Sample: glioma tissue, nonneoplastic brain tissue, or PBMCs (not recorded which). This receptor was identified in a human donor with low-grade glioma or glioblastoma, undergoing nonglioma brain surgery, or in good health (not recorded which).

CDR3 sequence reads: CSVEESQGDTEAFF. CDR3 sequence (DNA): TGCAGCGTTGAAGAATCCCAGGGGGACACTGAAGCTTTCTTT. The V gene is TRBV29-1, the J gene TRBJ1-1; 7 positions match TRBD1. The V gene end was trimmed by 0 bases and the J gene end by 3 bases; junction bases not matched to a gene: 4. The V gene's germline CDR1 is SQVTM and CDR2 ANQGSEA. The CDR3 is made up of 14 amino acids.